This passage covers 12 T cell receptor beta chains from one sample sequenced in a study of T cell responses to AZD1222 COVID-19 vaccine (dated by TCRdb to the early 2020s). Receptor libraries were prepared by the immunoSEQ multiplex PCR assay. Held by TCRdb, this immuneACCESS table contains in-frame sequences only and omits some clones. Under half of the omission traces to an unresolved V gene where checked; the cause of the rest is unknown. The sample table lists under 150,000 clones, approximately 85% of them with a count of one. The ten largest account for 18% of the sample. The time point label of this sample denotes: baseline before first vaccination. The treatment or condition label of this sample denotes: meningococcal conjugate vaccine given as trial control. The sequencing here drew on peripheral blood, taken on day 0 of MenACWY control vaccination. The receptors come from an adult in good health.

This sequence joins TRBV28 and TRBJ2-3; D possibly uses TRBD1 or TRBD2 (6 bases each). Trimming cost V 11 bases and J 0 bases, with 24 bases left between them. Germline CDR1 MDHEN, CDR2 SYDVKM. The length of the CDR3 is 17 residues. The CDR3 is CACKGGYSTASTDTQYF. The CDR3 DNA reads as TGTGCCTGCAAGGGGGGTTATTCGACGGCTAGCACAGATACGCAGTATTTT. Full variable domain (missing parts from reference TRBV28 and TRBJ2-3): DVKVTQSSRYLVKRTGEKVFLECVQDMDHENMFWYRQDPGLGLRLIYFSYDVKMKEKGDIPEGYSVSREKKERFSLILESASTNQTSMYLCACKGGYSTASTDTQYFGPGTRLTVL.

The chain joins TRBV19 to TRBJ2-3; 9 bases line up with TRBD2. In germline, CDR1 is LNHDA, CDR2 SQIVND (reference sequence). CDR3 length equals 14 residues. Germline trimming cut 5 bases from V and 3 bases from J; bases unmatched to any gene: 3. The CDR3 sequence is CASSLGLATDTQYF. The CDR3 DNA follows: TGTGCCAGTAGTTTGGGACTAGCAACAGATACGCAGTATTTT.

This rearrangement joins TRBV11-3 to TRBJ2-1, with 10 bases identical to TRBD2. Per the germline V gene, CDR1 is SGHNT and CDR2 is YENEEA. After removal of 5 bases from V and 5 bases from J, the junction contained 12 bases not matched to a gene. The CDR3 extends over 17 amino acids. CDR3 protein: CASSHRPGTSENNEQFF. The CDR3 bases are TGTGCCAGCAGCCACCGGCCCGGGACTAGCGAAAACAATGAGCAGTTCTTC.

This chain connects TRBV9 to TRBJ2-7; possibly TRBD2 for D (5 bases). CDR1 is SGDLS, CDR2 YYNGEE, per germline. The V end was cut by 1 base, the J end by 3 bases, with 14 bases between. This CDR3 contains 15 residues. The CDR3: CASSVQTGSFYEQYF. In nucleotides, the CDR3 is TGTGCCAGCAGCGTACAAACGGGAAGTTTCTACGAGCAGTACTTC.

The chain employs TRBV24-1 and TRBJ2-7, with TRBD2 matching 8 bases. CDR3 length equals 13 residues. The germline V gene has CDR1 KGHDR and CDR2 SFDVKD. V lost 11 bases and J lost 5; bases outside the gene matches: 10. CDR3: CASSGRVAHEQYF. The CDR3, as DNA: TGTGCCAGCAGCGGGAGAGTGGCCCACGAGCAGTACTTC.

This clone was detected once. The V call is TRBV30, the J call TRBJ2-7, with TRBD1 identical over 10 bases. The V gene's germline CDR1 is GTSNPN and CDR2 SVGIG (reference sequence). The trim removed 6 bases at V and 5 bases at J, leaving 7 bases unmatched. The CDR3 totals 13 residues. Written as DNA, the CDR3 is TGTGCCTGTCGCGGGACAGGGGACCACGAGCAGTACTTC. It translates to CACRGTGDHEQYF.

The chain links TRBV29-1 to TRBJ1-2; no firm D call. Trimming removed 2 bases at V and 6 bases at J, with 7 bases between. Germline lookup yields CDR1 SQVTM and CDR2 ANQGSEA. The CDR3 runs to 11 residues. The CDR3 DNA follows: TGCAGCGTTGAACCCCAGGATGGCTACACCTTC. Translation gives CSVEPQDGYTF.

In the case of this clone: Other DNA sequences in the sample encode the same CDR3. The J gene is TRBJ1-6, the V gene TRBV27; D may be TRBD1 (5 bases). The V gene's germline CDR1 is MNHEY and CDR2 SMNVEV (reference sequence). With 9 bases removed from V and 7 bases from J, the gap between germline ends came to 10 bases. The CDR3 extends over 12 amino acids. CDR3 loop: CASSRQNSPLHF. CDR3 in DNA: TGTGCCAGTTCTCGACAGAATTCACCCCTCCACTTT.

This sequence joins TRBV9 and TRBJ2-7, with TRBD2 matching 7 bases. V lost 4 bases to trimming and J lost 1 base; unmatched junction nucleotides: 5. The CDR3 runs 14 residues. Germline-derived CDR1 and CDR2 are SGDLS and YYNGEE. The CDR3 region is CASSLAAFSYEQYF. The DNA of the CDR3 is TGTGCCAGCAGCCTAGCGGCATTTTCCTACGAGCAGTACTTC.

The genes are TRBV11-2 and TRBJ2-1, with TRBD2 matching over 12 bases. Germline CDR1 SGHAT, CDR2 FQNNGV. The CDR3 consists of 18 residues. With 0 bases clipped from V and 7 bases from J, the junction kept 10 bases outside the gene matches. CDR3 loop: CASSLERLAGVGYNEQFF. The CDR3 nucleotides are TGTGCCAGCAGCTTAGAGAGACTAGCGGGAGTTGGGTATAATGAGCAGTTCTTC.

V gene TRBV6-5 combines with J gene TRBJ1-1; D gene unclear. The CDR3 sequence is 16 residues long. V was clipped by 2 bases and J by 2 bases, with 15 bases between them. Germline V CDR1 and CDR2: MNHEY, SVGAGI. CDR3: CASSYPSSIRNTEAFF. The CDR3 DNA reads as TGTGCCAGCAGTTACCCCTCATCGATCCGAAACACTGAAGCTTTCTTT.

The chain uses TRBV28 and TRBJ1-5; D gene ambiguous. Germline V lookup: CDR1 MDHEN, CDR2 SYDVKM. Trimming shortened V by 4 bases and J by 6 bases, and 7 bases separated the two germline ends. CDR3 length: 12 residues. CDR3 bases: TGTGCCAGCAGTTACGACATTCAGCCCCAGCATTTT. Residues: CASSYDIQPQHF.